The 2 T cell receptor beta chains below all came from one sample that was sequenced in a study of blood T cell repertoires in COVID-19. The data were produced by immunoSEQ multiplex PCR, yet TCRdb's version contains in-frame clones alone and is incomplete. Here the sample spans 260,000 or so clones, 75% to 90% being singletons. The sequenced sample consisted of peripheral blood. These receptors were collected from a human donor in a cohort sampled during active COVID-19.

The rearrangement joins TRBV5-1 to TRBJ2-7; D may be TRBD2 (6 bases). V was trimmed by 0 bases and J by 2 bases, leaving 18 bases between them. Germline V gene lookup returns CDR1 SGHRS and CDR2 YFSETQ. The CDR3 contains 17 residues. For the CDR3, the DNA is TGCGCCAGCAGCTTGGCGTTAGCGGAGGACTTTACCTACGAGCAGTACTTC. Translated, it gives CASSLALAEDFTYEQYF. Looking up the rest from reference TRBV5-1 and TRBJ2-7 gives the full variable domain: KAGVTQTPRYLIKTRGQQVTLSCSPISGHRSVSWYQQTPGQGLQFLFEYFSETQRNKGNFPGRFSGRQFSNSRSEMNVSTLELGDSALYLCASSLALAEDFTYEQYFGPGTRLTVT.

This clone has more than one count but fewer than ten. This sequence joins TRBV23-1 and TRBJ2-7, with TRBD2 matching over 8 bases. TRBV23-1 is placed among ORFs of uncertain function. J was trimmed by 3 bases and V by 3 bases; bases with no gene match: 13. The CDR3 is 17 amino acids. CDR3 in amino acids: CASSHPFDSGEFYEQYF. In nucleotides, the CDR3 is TGCGCCAGCAGTCACCCCTTTGATAGCGGGGAATTCTACGAGCAGTACTTC.